This T cell receptor beta chain appears in the sequencing data of a study of Ad26.COV2.S vaccination and SARS-CoV-2 variants. Across the whole study: Into the muscle, Ad26.COV2.S was dosed once or twice, 56 days apart.

J was trimmed by 3 bases and V by 5 bases; bases with no gene match: 6. This CDR3 contains 16 residues. Germline V lookup: CDR1 SGHAT, CDR2 FQNNGV. Concerning this clone itself: Its antigen is as yet unknown.

This sample's treatment: around 19 received Ad26.COV2.S at low or high dose, single or two shots; several received placebo; per-sample allocation not given. Collection of the samples took place on day 63 after the first injection of vaccine or placebo. Produced via immunoSEQ multiplex PCR; TCRdb's table is partial and in-frame only. Seen here are 350,000 to 500,000 clones, around nine tenths observed once, and the top ten hold 3.6%. Overall study findings and caveats: Responses of T cells in total may have been underestimated by the TCR breadth and depth analyses. Comparable non-spike TCR breadth was observed in vaccine and placebo recipients. Placebo recipients trailed vaccine recipients in spike-specific TCR breadth.

The rearrangement links TRBV11-2 to TRBJ1-3; TRBD1 aligns across 11 bases. The source is a person between 18 and 65 years old who received the Ad26.COV2.S COVID-19 vaccine or a placebo. The sample here was peripheral blood, taken in a trial of Ad26.COV2.S vaccine versus placebo. CDR3 amino acids: CASSRGTGGFGNTIYF. The CDR3, as DNA: TGTGCCAGCAGCCGGGGGACAGGGGGTTTTGGAAACACCATATATTTT.